One and the same sample provided the 5 T cell receptor beta chains below, sequenced in a study of cytomegalovirus exposure and HLA in healthy donors. Primers included in the PCR were 60 Vbeta and 13 Jbeta primers. Using immunoSEQ multiplex PCR, the repertoire was profiled, and TCRdb retains in-frame clones only, with some absent. The sample has around 100,000 clones, around 68% seen once. The sequenced sample consisted of PBMCs. The receptors derive from a woman aged 35 to 49 in good health and CMV-seropositive.

The CDR3 region has the DNA TGTGCCAGCAGCCTCCAGACAGGGGGAGGGTATGGCTACACCTTC. Translation gives CASSLQTGGGYGYTF. V and J are TRBV9 and TRBJ1-2; 9 positions agree with TRBD1. Per the germline V gene, CDR1 is SGDLS and CDR2 is YYNGEE. V dropped 4 bases and J dropped 5; count of bases not matched to a gene: 9. The CDR3 loop spans 15 amino acids.

In nucleotides, the CDR3 is TGCGCCAGCAGCCTTTTGACAGGGAGAGGGACTGAAGCTTTCTTT. It is translated as CASSLLTGRGTEAFF. The chain links TRBV5-1 to TRBJ1-1; the match to TRBD1 covers 7 bases. The CDR3 covers 15 residues. V shed 4 bases, J shed 5 bases, and the junction held 11 bases outside the gene matches. Germline V gives CDR1 SGHRS, CDR2 YFSETQ. Combining the CDR3 with reference TRBV5-1 and TRBJ1-1 gives the whole variable domain KAGVTQTPRYLIKTRGQQVTLSCSPISGHRSVSWYQQTPGQGLQFLFEYFSETQRNKGNFPGRFSGRQFSNSRSEMNVSTLELGDSALYLCASSLLTGRGTEAFFGQGTRLTVV.

Comment on this clone: One junction end disagrees with the germline gene, perhaps due to a read error. The J gene is TRBJ2-3, the V gene TRBV7-9; 7 nucleotides match TRBD2. The CDR3 loop spans 13 amino acids. Germline loops: CDR1 SEHNR, CDR2 FQNEAQ (reference sequence). The CDR3 DNA reads TGTTCCAGCAGCCAAACTAGCGAAGATACGCAGTATTTT. This translates into CSSSQTSEDTQYF. Complete variable domain (other parts from reference TRBV7-9 and TRBJ2-3): DTGVSQNPRHKITKRGQNVTFRCDPISEHNRLYWYRQTLGQGPEFLTYFQNEAQLEKSRLLSDRFSAERPKGSFSTLEIQRTEQGDSAMYLCSSSQTSEDTQYFGPGTRLTVL.

The chain links TRBV12-5 to TRBJ2-5; TRBD2 matches 13 bases. CDR3 length: 15 amino acids. V was clipped by 6 bases and J by 5 bases; unmatched bases: 6. Germline values: CDR1 LGHNT, CDR2 FRNRAP. The DNA of the CDR3 is TGTGCTAGTGGAGTGGGACTAGCGGGGAGTGAGACCCAGTACTTC. This sequence encodes CASGVGLAGSETQYF.

The rearrangement joins TRBV12-5 to TRBJ1-1; 10 bases align to TRBD1. CDR3 size: 15 residues. Unmatched junction bases numbered 4, after V lost 2 bases and J lost 4 bases. Germline V gene data show CDR1 as LGHNT and CDR2 as FRNRAP. The DNA of the CDR3 is TGTGCTAGTGGTTTGTTGACAGGGGGCATCACTGAAGCTTTCTTT. The encoded protein is CASGLLTGGITEAFF.